This T cell receptor beta chain was captured in a study of blood T cell repertoires in COVID-19. In the study overall: There were acute and convalescent COVID-19 samples, and they came from the United States, Italy and Spain.

Original processing methods: It was from reference gene primer amplification that nucleated cell counts were estimated. Clones were sequenced by immunoSEQ multiplex PCR, and TCRdb holds only the in-frame ones, with some missing. That table is the source of V, J and clone size, and D and trimming were worked out from the DNA. Here the sample spans about 50,000 clones, 88% being singletons. The V and J ends lost 6 bases and 7 bases respectively, with 10 bases between them. From germline, CDR1 is MGHDK and CDR2 SYGVNS. This CDR3 has 12 residues. Source material: peripheral blood. This rearrangement joins TRBV25-1 to TRBJ2-1; D not resolved. The sequence derives from a man in his fifties or sixties with active COVID-19. This chain's CDR3 is CASSLEVNEQFF. The CDR3 nucleotides are TGTGCCAGCAGCCTAGAAGTGAATGAGCAGTTCTTC.